The TCR beta chain under discussion was sequenced for a study of PD-L1 blockade in urothelial cancer. Study information: Patients arrived having already received 0 to 3 prior chemotherapy regimens. T cells were recovered from blood samples at a median of approximately 150,000.

Noted time point: peripheral blood 6 weeks after treatment start. A spike-in of synthetic TCR analog templates was added to each PCR. Using immunoSEQ multiplex PCR, the repertoire was profiled, and TCRdb retains in-frame clones only, with some absent. The top ten hold approximately 2% of the sample, which has about 50,000 clones, about 85% seen once. The sample consisted of PBMCs, taken around atezolizumab (anti-PD-L1) treatment. The sequence came from a man over 45 with urothelial cancer.

CDR3 in amino acids: CASSESSTGISYEQYF. The CDR3 DNA follows: TGCGCCAGCAGTGAGTCCTCCACAGGGATATCCTACGAGCAGTACTTC. This sequence joins TRBV10-2 and TRBJ2-7; D might be TRBD1 (6 bases). Germline V lookup: CDR1 WSHSY, CDR2 SAAADI. The CDR3 length is 16 residues. Between the trimmed V and J ends, which lost 0 bases and 1 base, there was a span of 13 bases.